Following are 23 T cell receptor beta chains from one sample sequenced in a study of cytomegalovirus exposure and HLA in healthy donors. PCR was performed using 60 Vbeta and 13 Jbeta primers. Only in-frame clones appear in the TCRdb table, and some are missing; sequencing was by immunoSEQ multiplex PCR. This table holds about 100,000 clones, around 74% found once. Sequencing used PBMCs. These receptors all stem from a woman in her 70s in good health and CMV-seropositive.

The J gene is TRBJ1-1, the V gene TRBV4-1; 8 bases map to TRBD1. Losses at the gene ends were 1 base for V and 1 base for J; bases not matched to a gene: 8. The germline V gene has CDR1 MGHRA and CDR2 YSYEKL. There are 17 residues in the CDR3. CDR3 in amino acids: CASSQAWTGSQNTEAFF. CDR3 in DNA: TGCGCCAGCAGCCAAGCCTGGACAGGGTCCCAGAACACTGAAGCTTTCTTT.

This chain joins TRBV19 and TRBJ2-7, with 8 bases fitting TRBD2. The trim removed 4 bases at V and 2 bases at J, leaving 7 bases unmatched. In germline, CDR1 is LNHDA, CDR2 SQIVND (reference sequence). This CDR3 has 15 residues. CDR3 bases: TGTGCCAGTAGTACCAAACCGGGACTAGCCTACGAGCAGTACTTC. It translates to CASSTKPGLAYEQYF. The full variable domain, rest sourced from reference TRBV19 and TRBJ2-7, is DGGITQSPKYLFRKEGQNVTLSCEQNLNHDAMYWYRQDPGQGLRLIYYSQIVNDFQKGDIAEGYSVSREKKESFPLTVTSAQKNPTAFYLCASSTKPGLAYEQYFGPGTRLTVT.

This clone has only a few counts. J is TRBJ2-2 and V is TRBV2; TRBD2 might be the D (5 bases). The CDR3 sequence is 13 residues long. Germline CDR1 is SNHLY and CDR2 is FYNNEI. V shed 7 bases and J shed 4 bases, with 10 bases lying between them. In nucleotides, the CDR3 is TGTGCCAGCAAAGTGGACTTCACCGGGGAGCTGTTTTTT. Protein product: CASKVDFTGELFF.

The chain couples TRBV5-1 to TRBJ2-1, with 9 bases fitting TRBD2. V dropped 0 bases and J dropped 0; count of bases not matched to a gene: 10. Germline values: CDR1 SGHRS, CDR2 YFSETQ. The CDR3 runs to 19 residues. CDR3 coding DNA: TGCGCCAGCAGCTTGGGTTGGGTAGCGGGAGTCAGCTCCTACAATGAGCAGTTCTTC. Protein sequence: CASSLGWVAGVSSYNEQFF.

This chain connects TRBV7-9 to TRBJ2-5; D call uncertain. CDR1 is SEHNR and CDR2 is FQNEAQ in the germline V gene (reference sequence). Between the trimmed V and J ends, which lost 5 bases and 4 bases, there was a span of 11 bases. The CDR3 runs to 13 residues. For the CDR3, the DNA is TGTGCCAGCAGCAAAGAGGTGGTAGAGACCCAGTACTTC. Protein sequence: CASSKEVVETQYF.

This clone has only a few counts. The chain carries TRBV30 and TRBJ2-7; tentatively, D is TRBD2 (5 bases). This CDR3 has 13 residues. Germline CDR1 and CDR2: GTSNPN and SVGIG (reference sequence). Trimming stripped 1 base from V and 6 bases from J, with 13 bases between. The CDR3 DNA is TGTGCCTGGAGTGGTGGAGGCACGGGCGAGCAGTACTTC. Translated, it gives CAWSGGGTGEQYF.

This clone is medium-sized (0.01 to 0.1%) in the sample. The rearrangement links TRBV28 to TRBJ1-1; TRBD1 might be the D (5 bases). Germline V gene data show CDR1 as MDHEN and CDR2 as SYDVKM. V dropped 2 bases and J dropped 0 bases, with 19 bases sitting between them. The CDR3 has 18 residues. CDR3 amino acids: CASSLDPPQGFMNTEAFF. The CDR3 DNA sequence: TGTGCCAGCAGTTTAGACCCCCCGCAGGGATTCATGAACACTGAAGCTTTCTTT.

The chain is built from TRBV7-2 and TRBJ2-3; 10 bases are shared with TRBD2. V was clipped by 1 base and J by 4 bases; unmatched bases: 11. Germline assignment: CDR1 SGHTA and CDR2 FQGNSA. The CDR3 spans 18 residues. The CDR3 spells CASSLVKSAGGFADTQYF. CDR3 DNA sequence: TGTGCCAGCAGCTTAGTAAAGTCAGCGGGAGGGTTCGCAGATACGCAGTATTTT.

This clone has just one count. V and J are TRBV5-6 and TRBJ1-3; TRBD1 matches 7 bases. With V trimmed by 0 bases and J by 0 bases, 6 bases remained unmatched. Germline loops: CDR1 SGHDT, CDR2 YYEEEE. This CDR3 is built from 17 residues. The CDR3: CASSLVSGGFSGNTIYF. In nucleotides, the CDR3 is TGTGCCAGCAGCTTGGTGTCAGGGGGTTTCTCTGGAAACACCATATATTTT.

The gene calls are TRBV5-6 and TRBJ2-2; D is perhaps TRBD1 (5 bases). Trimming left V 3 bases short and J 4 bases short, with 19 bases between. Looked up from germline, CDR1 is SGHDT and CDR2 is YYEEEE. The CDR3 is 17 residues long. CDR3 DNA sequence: TGTGCCAGCAGCTCGGAACCCCAGGGATGGGGCACCGGGGAGCTGTTTTTT. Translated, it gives CASSSEPQGWGTGELFF. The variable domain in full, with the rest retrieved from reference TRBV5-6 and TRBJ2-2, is DAGVTQSPTHLIKTRGQQVTLRCSPKSGHDTVSWYQQALGQGPQFIFQYYEEEERQRGNFPDRFSGHQFPNYSSELNVNALLLGDSALYLCASSSEPQGWGTGELFFGEGSRLTVL.

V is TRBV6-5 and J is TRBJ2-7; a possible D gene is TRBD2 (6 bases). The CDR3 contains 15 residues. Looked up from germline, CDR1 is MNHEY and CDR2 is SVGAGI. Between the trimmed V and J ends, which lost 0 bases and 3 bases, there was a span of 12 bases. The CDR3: CASSYSLSGNYEQYF. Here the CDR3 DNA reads TGTGCCAGCAGTTACTCGCTTAGCGGAAACTACGAGCAGTACTTC.

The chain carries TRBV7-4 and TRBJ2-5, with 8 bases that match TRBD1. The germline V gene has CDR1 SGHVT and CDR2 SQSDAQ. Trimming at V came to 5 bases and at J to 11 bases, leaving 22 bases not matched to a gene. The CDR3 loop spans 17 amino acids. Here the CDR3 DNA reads TGTGCCAGCAGCCGGACAGGGAAGAGGGAGCCCTGGTGTGAGCAGTACTTC. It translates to CASSRTGKREPWCEQYF.

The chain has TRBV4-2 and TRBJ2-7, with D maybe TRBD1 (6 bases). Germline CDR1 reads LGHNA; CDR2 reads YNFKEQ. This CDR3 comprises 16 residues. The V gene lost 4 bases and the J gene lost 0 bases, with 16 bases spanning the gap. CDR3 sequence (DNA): TGTGCCAGCAGCCGGGCCCGTAGGGGGTCCTCCTACGAGCAGTACTTC. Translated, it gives CASSRARRGSSYEQYF.

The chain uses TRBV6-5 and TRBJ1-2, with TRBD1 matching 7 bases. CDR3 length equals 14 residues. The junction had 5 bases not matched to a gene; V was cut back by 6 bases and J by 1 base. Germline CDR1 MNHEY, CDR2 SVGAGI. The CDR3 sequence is CASSYRGINYGYTF. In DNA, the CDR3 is TGTGCCAGCAGCTACAGGGGAATTAACTATGGCTACACCTTC.

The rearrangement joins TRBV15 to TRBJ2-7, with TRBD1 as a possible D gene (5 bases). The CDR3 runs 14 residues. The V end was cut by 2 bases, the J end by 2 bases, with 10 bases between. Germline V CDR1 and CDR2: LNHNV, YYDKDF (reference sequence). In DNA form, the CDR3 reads TGTGCCACCAGCAGAAACCTAGGGGCCTACGAGCAGTACTTC. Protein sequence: CATSRNLGAYEQYF.

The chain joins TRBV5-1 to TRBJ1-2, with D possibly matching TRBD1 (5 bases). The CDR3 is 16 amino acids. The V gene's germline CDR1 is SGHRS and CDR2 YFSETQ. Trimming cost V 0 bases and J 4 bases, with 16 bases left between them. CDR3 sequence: CASSLETGLRSYGYTF. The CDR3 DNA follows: TGCGCCAGCAGCTTGGAAACGGGACTCCGGTCCTATGGCTACACCTTC.

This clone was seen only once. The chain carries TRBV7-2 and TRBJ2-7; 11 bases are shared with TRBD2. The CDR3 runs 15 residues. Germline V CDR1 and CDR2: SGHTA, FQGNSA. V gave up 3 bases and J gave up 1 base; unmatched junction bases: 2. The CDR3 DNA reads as TGTGCCAGCAGCTTCCTAGCGGGGGGTTCCTACGAGCAGTACTTC. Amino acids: CASSFLAGGSYEQYF.

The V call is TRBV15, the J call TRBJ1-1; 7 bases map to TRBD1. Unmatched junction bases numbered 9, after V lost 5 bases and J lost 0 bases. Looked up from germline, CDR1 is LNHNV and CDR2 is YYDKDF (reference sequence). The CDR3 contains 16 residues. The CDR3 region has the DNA TGTGCCACCAGCTCCCGACCGACAGGGCTGAACACTGAAGCTTTCTTT. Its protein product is CATSSRPTGLNTEAFF.

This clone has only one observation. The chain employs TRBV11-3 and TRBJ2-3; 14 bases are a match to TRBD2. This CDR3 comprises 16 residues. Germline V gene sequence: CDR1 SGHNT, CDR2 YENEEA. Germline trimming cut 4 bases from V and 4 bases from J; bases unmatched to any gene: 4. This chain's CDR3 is CASSSKTSGRADTQYF. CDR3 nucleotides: TGTGCCAGCAGCTCCAAGACTAGCGGGAGGGCAGATACGCAGTATTTT. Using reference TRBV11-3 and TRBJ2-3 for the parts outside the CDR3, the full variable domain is EAGVVQSPRYKIIEKKQPVAFWCNPISGHNTLYWYLQNLGQGPELLIRYENEEAVDDSQLPKDRFSAERLKGVDSTLKIQPAELGDSAVYLCASSSKTSGRADTQYFGPGTRLTVL.

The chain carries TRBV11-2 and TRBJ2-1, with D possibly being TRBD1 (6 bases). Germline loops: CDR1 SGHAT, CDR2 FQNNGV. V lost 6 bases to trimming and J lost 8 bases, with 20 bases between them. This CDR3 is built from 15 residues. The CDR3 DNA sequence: TGTGCCAGCAGGGATACAGGGACACGTACGGATGAGCAGTTCTTC. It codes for CASRDTGTRTDEQFF.

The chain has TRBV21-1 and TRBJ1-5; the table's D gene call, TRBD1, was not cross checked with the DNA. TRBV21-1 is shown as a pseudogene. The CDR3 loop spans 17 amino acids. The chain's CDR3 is CASSTEQAQYSNQPQHF. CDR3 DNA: TGTGCCAGCAGCACTGAGCAGGCCCAGTATAGCAATCAGCCCCAGCATTTT.

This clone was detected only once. The CDR3 is CASSDPLAGSSYEQYF. The CDR3 DNA sequence: TGTGCCAGCAGTGATCCGCTAGCGGGGAGCTCCTACGAGCAGTACTTC. This chain uses TRBV2 with TRBJ2-7; 9 nucleotides match TRBD2. V was clipped by 3 bases and J by 0 bases; unmatched bases: 6. Germline V gives CDR1 SNHLY, CDR2 FYNNEI. The CDR3 is made up of 16 amino acids.

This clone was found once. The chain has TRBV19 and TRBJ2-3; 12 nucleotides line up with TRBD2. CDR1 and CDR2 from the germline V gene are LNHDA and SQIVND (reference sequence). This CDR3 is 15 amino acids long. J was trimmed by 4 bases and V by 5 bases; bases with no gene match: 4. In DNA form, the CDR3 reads TGTGCCAGTAGTGCTAGCGGGGGGGTCCCAGATACGCAGTATTTT. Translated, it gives CASSASGGVPDTQYF.